Sequencing of this TCR beta chain was carried out in a study of blood T cell repertoires in COVID-19. Across the study: Samples taken during acute and convalescent COVID-19 were collected in the United States, Italy and Spain. In each case, the material was cDNA or gDNA derived from T cells, B-cell-depleted T cells, or PBMCs.

This CDR3 contains 15 residues. Germline trimming cut 2 bases from V and 4 bases from J; bases unmatched to any gene: 5. Germline values: CDR1 LGHDT, CDR2 YNNKEL (reference sequence). In the original workflow: For nucleated cells, counts were estimated from reference gene primer amplification. The table came from immunoSEQ multiplex PCR; TCRdb's copy has only in-frame clones and leaves some out. From that table come the V and J calls and clone size; the DNA was used to work out D and trimming. The data show under 150,000 clones, approximately 85% seen once. Source material: peripheral blood. The chain links TRBV3-1 (or the pseudogene TRBV3-2) to TRBJ2-5; 9 nucleotides line up with TRBD1. The receptor was isolated from a human donor in a cohort sampled during active COVID-19. In DNA, the CDR3 is TGTGCCAGCAGCCAACGGACAGGGGTTACAGAGACCCAGTACTTC. As protein: CASSQRTGVTETQYF.